This T cell receptor (beta chain) was found in a study of shared clonotypes between healthy human individuals. For the study at large: CD4 naive cells filled three plates per donor, CD4 memory three, CD8 naive two and CD8 memory one. The study, taken as a whole, reports: Shared clonotypes: about 5.3% naive CD4, roughly 3.5% naive CD8, less than 2.5% memory CD4, about 0.4% memory CD8. Generally, naive subsets came out with larger estimated richness than memory subsets.

How the authors handled the data: ImmunoSEQ sequences covered only the junction and lacked quality scores; filtering therefore differed. Method: immunoSEQ multiplex PCR; TCRdb's copy keeps in-frame clones and lacks some. That table is the source of V, J and clone size, and D and trimming were worked out from the DNA. The table records 1.4 million or so clones, roughly 98.5% of them present only once. About this clone itself: Its antigen is unidentified.

Trimming took off 0 bases at V and 6 bases at J, with 7 bases between the two ends. Looked up from germline, CDR1 is SGHVS and CDR2 is FQNEAQ. CDR3 length equals 13 residues. This sequence joins TRBV7-8 and TRBJ2-3, with D unclear. The source material was naive CD4+ T cells sorted from blood. Regarding subset: CD45RA+ positively selected. The clonotype was recovered from a man aged 30 to 39 in good health. The CDR3 region is CASSLATSDTQYF. CDR3 nucleotide sequence: TGTGCCAGCAGCTTAGCTACTTCTGATACGCAGTATTTT.